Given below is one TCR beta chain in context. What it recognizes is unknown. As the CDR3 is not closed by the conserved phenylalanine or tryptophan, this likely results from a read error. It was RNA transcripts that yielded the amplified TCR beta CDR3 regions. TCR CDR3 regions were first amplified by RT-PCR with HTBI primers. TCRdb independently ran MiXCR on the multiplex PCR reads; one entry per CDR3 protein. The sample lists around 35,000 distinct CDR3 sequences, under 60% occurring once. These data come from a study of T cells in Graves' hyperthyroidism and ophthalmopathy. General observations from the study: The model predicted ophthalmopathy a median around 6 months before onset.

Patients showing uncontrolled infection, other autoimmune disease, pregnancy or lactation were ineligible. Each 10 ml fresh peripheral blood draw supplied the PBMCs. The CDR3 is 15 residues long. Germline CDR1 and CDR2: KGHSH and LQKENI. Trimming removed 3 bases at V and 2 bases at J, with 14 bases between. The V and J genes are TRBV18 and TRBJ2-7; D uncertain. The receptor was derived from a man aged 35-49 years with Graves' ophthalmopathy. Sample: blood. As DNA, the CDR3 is TGTGCCAGCTCACCTAGGGAAGGGAATACCTACGAGCAGTACCTC. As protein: CASSPREGNTYEQYL.